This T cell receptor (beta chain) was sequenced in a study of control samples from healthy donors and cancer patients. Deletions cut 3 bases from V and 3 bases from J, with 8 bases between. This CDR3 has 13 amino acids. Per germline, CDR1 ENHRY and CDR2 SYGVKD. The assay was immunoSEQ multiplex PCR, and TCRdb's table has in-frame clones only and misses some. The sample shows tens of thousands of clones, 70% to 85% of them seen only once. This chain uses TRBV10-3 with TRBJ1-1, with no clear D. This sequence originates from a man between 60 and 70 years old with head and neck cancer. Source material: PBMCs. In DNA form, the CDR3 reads TGTGCCATCAGTGAACGACCAGACACTGAAGCTTTCTTT. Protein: CAISERPDTEAFF.